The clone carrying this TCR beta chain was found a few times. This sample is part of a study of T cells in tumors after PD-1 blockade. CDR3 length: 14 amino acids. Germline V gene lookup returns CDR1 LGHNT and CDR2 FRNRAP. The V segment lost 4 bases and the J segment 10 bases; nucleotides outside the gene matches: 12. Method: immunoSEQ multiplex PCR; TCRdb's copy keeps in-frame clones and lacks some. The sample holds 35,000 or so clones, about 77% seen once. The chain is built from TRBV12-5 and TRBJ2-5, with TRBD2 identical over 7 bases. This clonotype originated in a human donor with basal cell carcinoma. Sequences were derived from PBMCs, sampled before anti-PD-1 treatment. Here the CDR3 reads CASGSPWQGGVQYF. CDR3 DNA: TGTGCTAGTGGTTCCCCTTGGCAGGGAGGGGTCCAGTACTTC.